This TCR beta chain derives from a study of T cells after yellow fever vaccination. Findings and limits, study-wide: A large majority of primary-vaccination clones showed up again after the booster (approximately 95% CD4, around 85% CD8).

A remark on this clonotype: The antigen is not known.

Germline values: CDR1 MGHDK, CDR2 SYGVNS. CDR3 length equals 15 residues. V was clipped by 4 bases and J by 4 bases, with 16 bases between them. TCRdb used MiXCR to reprocess the 5' RACE reads, holding one entry per CDR3 protein. This table holds around 230,000 distinct CDR3 sequences, 6.5% to 7.5% found once. V is TRBV25-1 and J is TRBJ1-1; no definite D call. Sequenced here: CD4+ T cells sorted from PBMCs, sampled on the day of the yellow fever booster vaccination. The receptor was isolated from a young man who received the YFV17D yellow fever vaccine. The CDR3 protein is CASSGNTGYLTEAFF. CDR3 sequence (DNA): TGTGCCAGCAGTGGGAACACGGGGTACCTCACTGAAGCTTTCTTT.